This T cell receptor (beta chain) was obtained from a study of blood T cells in healthy people across ages. Using a J-beta primer mix together with a sample-barcoded 5' primer, a second PCR was run for about 6 to 11 cycles. Each CDR3 protein is one row after TCRdb ran MiXCR on the 5' RACE reads. The repertoire holds approximately 770,000 distinct CDR3 sequences, with roughly 64% as singletons. The CDR3 runs to 14 residues. Germline V gives CDR1 DFQATT, CDR2 SNEGSKA (reference sequence). Worth noting for this clonotype: Its antigen is undetermined.

Study-wide points: Naive and antigen-experienced cells could not be conclusively compared, given unsorted PBMCs.

Each sample provided at least 6 micrograms of extracted total RNA. The sample comprised blood. The chain has TRBV20-1 and TRBJ2-4; 7 positions agree with TRBD1. The last part of the DNA fits TRBJ2-7 better; the J call may be wrong. The sequence was collected from a man aged 25-45 years in good health. The CDR3 region has the DNA TGCAGTGCCCAGAGGACAGGAGAAAGGAACGAGCAGTACTTC. It yields the protein CSAQRTGERNEQYF.